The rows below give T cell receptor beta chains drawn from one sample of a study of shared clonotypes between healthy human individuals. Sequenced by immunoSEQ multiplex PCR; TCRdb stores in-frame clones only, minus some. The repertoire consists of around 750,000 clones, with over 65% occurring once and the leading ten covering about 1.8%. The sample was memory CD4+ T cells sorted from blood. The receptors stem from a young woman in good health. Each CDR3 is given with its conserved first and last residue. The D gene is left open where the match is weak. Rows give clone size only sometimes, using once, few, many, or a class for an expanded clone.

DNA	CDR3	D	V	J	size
TGTGCCAGCAGTGGACAGTTCAATCAGCCCCAGCATTTT	CASSGQFNQPQHF	NA	TRBV28	TRBJ1-5	NA
TGTGCCAGCAGTAGGGGGGCGGCTAGCGGGAGTATAGTATTCTTC	CASSRGAASGSIVFF	TRBD2	TRBV27	TRBJ2-1	NA
TGTGCCAGCAGTTTATCTCCGGGACGGAGGAACACCGGGGAGCTGTTTTTT	CASSLSPGRRNTGELFF	NA	TRBV27	TRBJ2-2	NA
TGTGCCAGCAGCGCAGGGACTAGCGGGACAGAGACCCAGTACTTC	CASSAGTSGTETQYF	TRBD2	TRBV9	TRBJ2-5	few
TGTGCCAGCAGTGGACTATTCTCCTACAATGAGCAGTTCTTC	CASSGLFSYNEQFF	NA	TRBV2	TRBJ2-1	NA
TGCAGCGTCCGGACAGGAGCAGAGACCCAGTACTTC	CSVRTGAETQYF	TRBD1	TRBV29-1	TRBJ2-5	NA
TGTGCCAGCAGCCCCACTAGTTGGGGCACAGATACGCAGTATTTT	CASSPTSWGTDTQYF	NA	TRBV14	TRBJ2-3	many
TGTGCCAGCAGCACAGCAGGAACTAGCGCCACCTACGAGCAGTACTTC	CASSTAGTSATYEQYF	TRBD2	TRBV28	TRBJ2-7	NA
TGTGCCAGCAGCTTAGGGCTAGCGGGAGGGCCTCGGTTCTTC	CASSLGLAGGPRFF	TRBD2	TRBV11-3	TRBJ2-1	NA
TGTGCCAGCAGCTTCCTGGGTGAGTCCTCCTCCTACGAGCAGTACTTC	CASSFLGESSSYEQYF	NA	TRBV5-5	TRBJ2-7	NA